The 24 T cell receptor beta chains reported below all come from one sample, sequenced in a study of control samples from healthy donors and cancer patients. The method was immunoSEQ multiplex PCR; TCRdb's version includes in-frame clones alone and lacks a portion of them. The repertoire consists of approximately 97,000 clones, with 88% occurring once and the leading ten covering around an eighth. Material for sequencing was blood. These receptors were taken from a man younger than 45 in good health.

The rearrangement uses TRBV11-2 and TRBJ2-5; unclear D gene. This CDR3 contains 14 residues. V was shortened by 5 bases and J by 2 bases, with 12 bases between the two germline ends. Germline CDR1 is SGHAT and CDR2 is FQNNGV. The CDR3 nucleotides read TGTGCCAGCAGCGAATCTGTGGGGCAAGAGACCCAGTACTTC. Translating gives CASSESVGQETQYF.

The chain combines TRBV11-2 with TRBJ1-2; no firm D call. The CDR3 runs to 13 residues. Trimming took 7 bases from V and 5 from J, leaving 14 bases between them. Per germline, CDR1 SGHAT and CDR2 FQNNGV. The CDR3 DNA sequence: TGTGCCAGCACCAAAGCTGGAGGTTATGGCTACACCTTC. Its translation: CASTKAGGYGYTF.

The CDR3: CATSIAGTSYNEQFF. The CDR3 bases are TGTGCCACCTCAATAGCGGGAACCTCCTACAATGAGCAGTTCTTC. The chain couples TRBV19 to TRBJ2-1; the match to TRBD2 covers 8 bases. Germline assignment: CDR1 LNHDA and CDR2 SQIVND (reference sequence). This CDR3 contains 15 residues. Trimming at V came to 10 bases and at J to 0 bases, leaving 8 bases not matched to a gene.

The V gene is TRBV28, the J gene TRBJ1-2, with TRBD1 matching 8 bases. CDR1 MDHEN and CDR2 SYDVKM come from the germline V gene. This CDR3 is 13 amino acids long. V trimming: 4 bases; J trimming: 4 bases; junction bases outside the gene matches: 2. The DNA for the CDR3 is TGTGCCAGCAGTTCAGGGGGCTCCTATGGCTACACCTTC. It codes for CASSSGGSYGYTF.

The rearrangement links TRBV5-6 to TRBJ2-5, with D perhaps given as TRBD1 or TRBD2 (5 bases each). The V gene's germline CDR1 is SGHDT and CDR2 YYEEEE. Trimming took 5 bases from V and 0 from J, leaving 17 bases between them. This CDR3 spans 16 amino acids. Here the CDR3 DNA reads TGTGCCAGCAGTACCCGGGAAAAGGGGTACCAAGAGACCCAGTACTTC. Translated, it gives CASSTREKGYQETQYF.

The chain joins TRBV6-5 to TRBJ2-1; D is uncertain. The V gene lost 8 bases and the J gene lost 9 bases, with 14 bases spanning the gap. Germline CDR1 reads MNHEY; CDR2 reads SVGAGI. The CDR3 length is 12 residues. DNA of the CDR3: TGTGCCAGCGGGGTACGGGCGACTGAGCAGTTCTTC. It translates to CASGVRATEQFF.

The chain recombines TRBV11-3 with TRBJ2-5; tentative D call: TRBD2 (6 bases). Germline CDR1 is SGHNT and CDR2 is YENEEA. Trimming removed 5 bases from V and 1 base from J, with 20 bases in between. This CDR3 has 17 residues. The CDR3 sequence is CASSLIRFGTAQETQYF. The CDR3 nucleotides read TGTGCCAGCAGCCTAATCCGGTTCGGGACTGCCCAAGAGACCCAGTACTTC.

CDR3 nucleotides: TGTGCCATCAGTGTGCAGGGTGCGTACACTGAAGCTTTCTTT. Amino acids: CAISVQGAYTEAFF. The chain couples TRBV10-3 to TRBJ1-1, with D maybe TRBD1 (5 bases). The CDR3 is made up of 14 amino acids. CDR1 and CDR2 from the germline V gene are ENHRY and SYGVKD. V lost 4 bases and J lost 3, with 12 bases in between.

Notes on this clone: The junction and the germline gene differ at one end; a read error may be behind it. V gene TRBV19 combines with J gene TRBJ1-2; 7 bases align to TRBD1. CDR1 and CDR2 (germline): LNHDA, SQIVND (reference sequence). The CDR3 runs 14 residues. The chain's CDR3 is CASKLARGGYDYTF. The CDR3 DNA is TGTGCCAGTAAACTTGCGAGAGGGGGCTATGACTACACCTTC.

The chain joins TRBV7-2 to TRBJ1-1, with 7 bases lining up with TRBD1. The CDR3 sequence is 16 residues long. Trimming cost V 5 bases and J 0 bases; bases outside gene matches: 9. Germline loops: CDR1 SGHTA, CDR2 FQGNSA. CDR3 in amino acids: CASSPQPRGMNTEAFF. Written as DNA, the CDR3 is TGTGCCAGCAGCCCCCAGCCCAGGGGGATGAACACTGAAGCTTTCTTT.

This sequence joins TRBV6-2 or TRBV6-3 and TRBJ2-7, with D maybe TRBD2 (6 bases). The V end lost 6 bases, the J end lost 3 bases, and 12 bases lay between the germline ends. The length of the CDR3 is 13 residues. CDR1 and CDR2 from the germline V gene are MNHEY and SVGEGT. The CDR3, as DNA: TGTGCCAGCAGCCGCCGGGACTTCTACGAGCAGTACTTC. It encodes CASSRRDFYEQYF.

The rearrangement uses TRBV28 and TRBJ2-7; 8 bases are shared with TRBD2. Germline values: CDR1 MDHEN, CDR2 SYDVKM. V shed 5 bases, J shed 7 bases, and the junction held 13 bases outside the gene matches. CDR3 size: 15 residues. CDR3 protein: CASSARTSPNPEQYF. The CDR3 bases are TGTGCCAGCAGTGCTCGGACTAGCCCCAACCCGGAGCAGTACTTC.

The rearrangement joins TRBV27 to TRBJ1-5; TRBD1 might be the D (5 bases). Trimming removed 6 bases from V and 2 bases from J, with 11 bases in between. CDR1 and CDR2 from the germline V gene are MNHEY and SMNVEV (reference sequence). The CDR3 runs to 14 residues. Written as DNA, the CDR3 is TGTGCCAGCAGACCCCAGGGTGGCAATCAGCCCCAGCATTTT. Protein product: CASRPQGGNQPQHF.

V is TRBV3-1 (or the pseudogene TRBV3-2) and J is TRBJ2-1; unclear D gene. Germline loops: CDR1 LGHDT, CDR2 YNNKEL (reference sequence). Trimming pared 0 bases from V and 4 bases from J, leaving 7 bases between. The CDR3 contains 14 residues. DNA for the CDR3: TGTGCCAGCAGCCAAGACCACCTATACAATGAGCAGTTCTTC. It yields the protein CASSQDHLYNEQFF.

This clone was recorded once. The chain is built from TRBV7-9 and TRBJ2-3; D gene unclear. The germline CDR1 and CDR2 sequences are SEHNR and FQNEAQ (reference sequence). The CDR3 sequence is 13 residues long. Deletions cut 1 base from V and 3 bases from J, with 5 bases between. CDR3 bases: TGTGCCAGCAGCTTAGGTGGTACAGATACGCAGTATTTT. Encoded protein: CASSLGGTDTQYF.

The rearrangement joins TRBV7-2 to TRBJ1-5; D is perhaps TRBD1 (5 bases). CDR3 length: 14 amino acids. Trimming removed 5 bases from V and 3 bases from J, with 11 bases in between. CDR1 is SGHTA and CDR2 is FQGNSA in the germline V gene. CDR3 residues: CASSPVGPNQPQHF. CDR3 bases: TGTGCCAGCAGCCCCGTGGGGCCCAATCAGCCCCAGCATTTT.

V gene TRBV15 combines with J gene TRBJ1-5; TRBD1 might be the D (6 bases). V lost 1 base, J lost 6 bases, and 13 bases lay in between. Germline CDR1 reads LNHNV; CDR2 reads YYDKDF (reference sequence). The CDR3 consists of 15 residues. CDR3 nucleotide sequence: TGTGCCACCAGCAGAGGCCGGGACATAAGTCAGCCCCAGCATTTT. It codes for CATSRGRDISQPQHF.

This sequence joins TRBV23-1 and TRBJ2-5; TRBD2 matches 8 bases. TRBV23-1 carries the ORF label, with uncertain function. The J segment lost 5 bases and the V segment lost 0 bases, leaving 8 bases of the junction unmatched. The CDR3 totals 16 residues. CDR3 residues: CASSQSKRENGETQYF. The CDR3 nucleotides are TGCGCCAGCAGTCAATCGAAGCGGGAGAATGGGGAGACCCAGTACTTC.

The rearrangement uses TRBV10-3 and TRBJ2-1; TRBD2 aligns across 16 bases. This CDR3 is built from 19 residues. V trimming: 0 bases; J trimming: 8 bases; junction bases outside the gene matches: 10. Germline CDR1 reads ENHRY; CDR2 reads SYGVKD. CDR3 protein: CAISESTGTSGRAMDEQFF. The CDR3 region has the DNA TGTGCCATCAGTGAGTCGACCGGGACTAGCGGGAGGGCCATGGATGAGCAGTTCTTC.

This chain uses TRBV27 with TRBJ2-7; D may be TRBD1 (6 bases). V lost 6 bases to trimming and J lost 3 bases, with 15 bases between them. The CDR3 contains 14 residues. Germline CDR1 is MNHEY and CDR2 is SMNVEV (reference sequence). For the CDR3, the DNA is TGTGCCAGCAGACAGGGTCCCGTCTTCTACGAGCAGTACTTC. It specifies CASRQGPVFYEQYF.

This clone has just one count. The V call is TRBV28, the J call TRBJ1-2; the D is unclear. Trimming shortened V by 4 bases and J by 5 bases, and 8 bases separated the two germline ends. CDR1 and CDR2 (germline): MDHEN, SYDVKM. CDR3 size: 12 residues. The CDR3 region is CASSWSGYGYTF. The CDR3, as DNA: TGTGCCAGCAGTTGGTCAGGATATGGCTACACCTTC.

The chain couples TRBV4-3 to TRBJ1-2; no clear D. V shed 0 bases and J shed 2 bases, with 13 bases lying between them. The CDR3 consists of 16 residues. The V gene's germline CDR1 is LGHNA and CDR2 YSLEER. The chain's CDR3 is CASSQEPTGVNYGYTF. CDR3 sequence (DNA): TGCGCCAGCAGCCAAGAACCGACGGGAGTGAACTATGGCTACACCTTC.

The gene calls are TRBV4-1 and TRBJ1-1, with D perhaps matching TRBD1 (5 bases). Trimming pared 4 bases from V and 1 base from J, leaving 13 bases between. There are 15 residues in the CDR3. Germline-derived CDR1 and CDR2 are MGHRA and YSYEKL. This CDR3 reads CASSLDGAGNTEAFF. CDR3 DNA sequence: TGCGCCAGCAGCCTTGACGGGGCAGGGAACACTGAAGCTTTCTTT.

This rearrangement joins TRBV7-3 to TRBJ2-3, with D maybe TRBD2 (6 bases). Trimming removed 4 bases from V and 3 bases from J, with 23 bases in between. Germline-derived CDR1 and CDR2 are SGHTA and FQGTGA. The CDR3 contains 18 residues. CDR3 amino acids: CASSCSATAAGTTDTQYF. CDR3 in DNA: TGTGCCAGCAGCTGTAGTGCAACAGCCGCGGGGACTACAGATACGCAGTATTTT.